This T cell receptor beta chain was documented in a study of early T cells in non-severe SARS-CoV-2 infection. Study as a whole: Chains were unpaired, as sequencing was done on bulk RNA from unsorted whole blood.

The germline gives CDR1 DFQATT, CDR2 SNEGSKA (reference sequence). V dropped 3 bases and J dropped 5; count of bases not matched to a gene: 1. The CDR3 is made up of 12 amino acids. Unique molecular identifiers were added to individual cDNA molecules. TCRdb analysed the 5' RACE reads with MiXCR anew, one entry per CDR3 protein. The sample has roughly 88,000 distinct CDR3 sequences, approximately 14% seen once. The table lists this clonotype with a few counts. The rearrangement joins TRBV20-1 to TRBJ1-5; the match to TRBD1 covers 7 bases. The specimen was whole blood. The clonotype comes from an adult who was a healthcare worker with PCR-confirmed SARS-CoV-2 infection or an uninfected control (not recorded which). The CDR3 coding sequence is TGCAGTGCTAGTGACAGGGATCAGCCCCAGCATTTT. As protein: CSASDRDQPQHF.